Detailed here is one TCR beta chain. Its antigen is currently not known. No per-base quality is available; no much larger clone lies one base away. Sorted unstimulated T cells and proliferating T cells recovered from mixed lymphocyte reactions underwent TCRbeta CDR3 sequencing. Fresh whole blood from ten HLA-typed healthy donors served as the source for isolating PBMCs. The library relied on the immunoSEQ multiplex PCR assay. About 10^5 TCR templates per sample were assayed by the deep sequencing platform. Genomic DNA extracted from sorted T cells was used for TCRbeta CDR3 sequencing. The published analysis was carried out like this. The R programming language was used for clonal analysis of the TCRbeta CDR3 data. Unstimulated samples were compared with post-reaction CFSE-low samples to define alloreactive CD4+ and CD8+ clones. Regulatory or non-regulatory origin of alloreactive CD4+ clones was assigned by matching sequences to the sorted unstimulated Treg and non-Treg repertoires. TCRdb limited this immuneACCESS table to in-frame rearrangements with V and J called. A share of clones is missing; checked studies link under half to unresolved V genes, and the rest is unexplained. V, J and clone size are those of that table, while D and trimming were read from the DNA. The sample includes about 85,000 clones, with about 95% observed a single time. Less than 20% of the sample rests with the top ten.

Including the terminal cysteine and phenylalanine, the CDR3 comprises 13 residues. Solely the CDR3 DNA is kept, with 39 bases framed from the first base. V was cut back by 1 base and J by 0 bases, leaving a gap of 7 bases between them. CDR1 SQVTM and CDR2 ANQGSEA were looked up in the germline V gene. The record originates from a study of siplizumab effects on memory and regulatory T cells (dated by TCRdb to between 2018 and 2021). With respect to the entire study: The study examined how the anti-CD2 antibody siplizumab affects alloreactive T-cell subsets in allogeneic mixed lymphocyte reactions built from human PBMCs.

Study-level results and caveats: In reactions with siplizumab, an average of about 69% of mappable alloreactive CD4+ clones were Treg-derived, compared with roughly 26% in control reactions. The cumulative frequency of alloreactive sequences traceable to unstimulated CD4+ memory T cells was significantly reduced by siplizumab. For roughly 75-95% of proliferating CD4+ or CD8+ clones, no naive or memory phenotype could be assigned. Compared with memory T cells, unstimulated naive T cells appeared more diverse, and naive cells seemed to make a substantial contribution to the alloresponse. Sequences below about 10^-5 frequency were poorly captured, so only a minor fraction of alloreactive clones could be mapped to unstimulated subsets. No functional confirmation was obtained for the suppressive function of proliferating Tregs from siplizumab cultures.

Material: CD8+ T cells sorted from blood. The chain links TRBV29-1 with TRBJ2-7; a confident D gene designation cannot be given. The receptor comes from a human donor in good health. The DNA sequence is as follows: TGCAGCGTTGAAGGCCCGAGCTCCTACGAGCAGTACTTC. Its translation is CSVEGPSSYEQYF.